A single sample gave rise to the 26 T cell receptor beta chains below, sequenced in a study of T cells after yellow fever vaccination. Each CDR3 protein is one row after TCRdb ran MiXCR on the 5' RACE reads. The sample contains about 320,000 distinct CDR3 sequences, around 10% of which appear only once. The specimen was CD4+ T cells sorted from PBMCs, collected 45 days after the yellow fever booster vaccination. The receptors come from a young man who received the YFV17D yellow fever vaccine.

The chain has TRBV25-1 and TRBJ2-3; D not resolved. This CDR3 is 13 amino acids long. CDR1 is MGHDK, CDR2 SYGVNS, per germline. Trimming removed 4 bases at V and 2 bases at J, with 7 bases between. In DNA, the CDR3 is TGTGCCAGCAGTGCAGCGCACACAGATACGCAGTATTTT. Protein sequence: CASSAAHTDTQYF. The full variable domain, in which reference TRBV25-1 and TRBJ2-3 provide the parts outside the CDR3, is EADIYQTPRYLVIGTGKKITLECSQTMGHDKMYWYQQDPGMELHLIHYSYGVNSTEKGDLSSESTVSRIRTEHFPLTLESARPSHTSQYLCASSAAHTDTQYFGPGTRLTVL.

This clonotype has just a few counts. The rearrangement joins TRBV2 to TRBJ1-1, with D perhaps matching TRBD1 (5 bases). This CDR3 has 15 amino acids. Germline V gene data show CDR1 as SNHLY and CDR2 as FYNNEI. V lost 2 bases, J lost 1 base, and 11 bases lay in between. Written as DNA, the CDR3 is TGTGCCAGCAGTGAAATTCAAGGGACGAACACTGAAGCTTTCTTT. It specifies CASSEIQGTNTEAFF. Based on the CDR3 plus reference TRBV2 and TRBJ1-1, the full variable domain is EPEVTQTPSHQVTQMGQEVILRCVPISNHLYFYWYRQILGQKVEFLVSFYNNEISEKSEIFDDQFSVERPDGSNFTLKIRSTKLEDSAMYFCASSEIQGTNTEAFFGQGTRLTVV.

This chain joins TRBV7-2 and TRBJ1-3; D is possibly TRBD1 (6 bases). With 7 bases removed from V and 5 bases from J, the gap between germline ends came to 15 bases. The CDR3 spans 14 residues. The germline V gene has CDR1 SGHTA and CDR2 FQGNSA. Here the CDR3 DNA reads TGTGCCAGCAAACAGGGCCTGGGTAGAAACACCATATATTTT. It codes for CASKQGLGRNTIYF.

Regarding this clonotype: Mismatch with germline at one junction end may stem from a read error. This chain connects TRBV2 to TRBJ2-3; 10 bases line up with TRBD2. Germline-derived CDR1 and CDR2 are SNHLY and FYNNEI. The CDR3 loop spans 14 amino acids. The CDR3 bases are TGTGCCAGCAGTGAAAGCGGGGGGGTGGATACGCAGTGTTTT. This sequence encodes CASSESGGVDTQCF.

This clonotype was seen more than once but under ten times. The rearrangement joins TRBV7-9 to TRBJ2-2; 9 positions match TRBD2. CDR1 and CDR2 from the germline V gene are SEHNR and FQNEAQ (reference sequence). This CDR3 is 15 amino acids long. The J segment lost 6 bases and the V segment lost 5 bases, leaving 7 bases of the junction unmatched. Here the CDR3 reads CASSRGTSYPGELFF. DNA for the CDR3: TGTGCCAGCAGCCGCGGGACTAGCTATCCCGGGGAGCTGTTTTTT.

This sequence joins TRBV10-3 and TRBJ1-1, with D unclear. V lost 2 bases and J lost 1, with 2 bases in between. CDR1 ENHRY and CDR2 SYGVKD come from the germline V gene. The CDR3 spans 12 residues. The CDR3 sequence: CAISERNTEAFF. The CDR3 DNA reads as TGTGCCATCAGTGAGCGGAACACTGAAGCTTTCTTT.

The CDR3 reads CASSPTGDWQPQHF. The CDR3 nucleotides read TGTGCCAGCTCACCAACGGGCGACTGGCAGCCCCAGCATTTT. The rearrangement joins TRBV18 to TRBJ1-5; no definite D call. The CDR3 is made up of 14 amino acids. V was cut by 2 bases and J by 7 bases, with 12 bases left in between. Germline-derived CDR1 and CDR2 are KGHSH and LQKENI.

This clonotype has ten or more counts. This CDR3 reads CASSEFQPYEQYF. The CDR3 DNA is TGCGCCAGCAGTGAGTTTCAGCCCTACGAGCAGTACTTC. The chain has TRBV10-2 and TRBJ2-7; no clear D. The CDR3 covers 13 residues. In germline, CDR1 is WSHSY, CDR2 SAAADI. The V end lost 1 base, the J end lost 2 bases, and 6 bases lay between the germline ends.

The chain is built from TRBV20-1 and TRBJ2-5, with TRBD1 identical over 12 bases. V was clipped by 5 bases and J by 5 bases; unmatched bases: 3. This CDR3 region has 13 residues. The germline V gene encodes CDR1 DFQATT and CDR2 SNEGSKA (reference sequence). CDR3 region: CSAGTGGRETQYF. The CDR3 nucleotides read TGCAGTGCTGGGACAGGGGGCAGGGAGACCCAGTACTTC.

The chain links TRBV6-1 to TRBJ1-1; TRBD1 is a possible D gene (6 bases). The ends were cut back, 3 bases at V and 5 bases at J, with 16 bases in the middle. The CDR3 totals 15 residues. Germline values: CDR1 MNHNS, CDR2 SASEGT. CDR3 residues: CASSEWGARWTEAFF. The CDR3 DNA is TGTGCCAGCAGTGAGTGGGGGGCGCGGTGGACTGAAGCTTTCTTT.

This clonotype was observed a handful of times. The chain couples TRBV2 to TRBJ2-1; the D gene could be TRBD1 or TRBD2 (5 bases each). Trimming removed 6 bases at V and 5 bases at J, with 20 bases between. This CDR3 region has 16 residues. Germline-derived CDR1 and CDR2 are SNHLY and FYNNEI. The CDR3, as DNA: TGTGCCAGCAGGGCCGGGGCCACTAGAAGCGACAATGAGCAGTTCTTC. This encodes CASRAGATRSDNEQFF.

Only a few counts were recorded for this clonotype. V gene TRBV18 combines with J gene TRBJ2-7; D might be TRBD1 (5 bases). V was cut by 0 bases and J by 4 bases, with 10 bases left in between. The CDR3 is 14 residues long. Looked up from germline, CDR1 is KGHSH and CDR2 is LQKENI. CDR3 nucleotides: TGTGCCAGCTCACCACCGTCAGGGAAGTACGAGCAGTACTTC. Translating gives CASSPPSGKYEQYF.

This clonotype was observed at least ten times. V is TRBV29-1 and J is TRBJ2-3; 10 bases line up with TRBD2. Unmatched junction bases numbered 10, after V lost 4 bases and J lost 6 bases. The CDR3 contains 15 residues. In germline, CDR1 is SQVTM, CDR2 ANQGSEA. The CDR3 loop reads CSVGVAGGLGDTQYF. CDR3 DNA sequence: TGCAGCGTTGGAGTAGCGGGGGGCCTAGGGGATACGCAGTATTTT.

About this clonotype: A read error is possible here, since a much larger clone lies one base away. The chain uses TRBV4-3 and TRBJ2-3; 12 bases match TRBD2. V shed 1 base and J 2 bases; nucleotides not matched to a gene: 4. Germline lookup yields CDR1 LGHNA and CDR2 YSLEER. This CDR3 comprises 17 residues. Written as DNA, the CDR3 is TGCGCCAGCAGCCAAGGGACTAGCGGGGTTACCACAGATACGCAGTATTTT. The encoded protein is CASSQGTSGVTTDTQYF.

This clonotype was seen at least ten times. The chain joins TRBV24-1 to TRBJ2-5; no clear D gene. The germline V gene encodes CDR1 KGHDR and CDR2 SFDVKD. Trimming removed 4 bases at V and 0 bases at J, with 2 bases between. The CDR3 has 12 residues. The CDR3 nucleotides read TGTGCCACCAGTGACAACCAAGAGACCCAGTACTTC. It encodes CATSDNQETQYF.

The sample holds a few counts of this clonotype. CDR3 sequence: CATSNTGELFF. CDR3 DNA sequence: TGTGCCACCAGTAATACCGGGGAGCTGTTTTTT. This chain uses TRBV24-1 with TRBJ2-2; D remains ambiguous. The V end lost 6 bases, the J end lost 5 bases, and 3 bases lay between the germline ends. Per germline, CDR1 KGHDR and CDR2 SFDVKD. This CDR3 comprises 11 residues.

This clonotype was seen ten or more times. This chain joins TRBV5-1 and TRBJ1-5; the D gene is possibly TRBD1 (5 bases). The CDR3 is 13 residues long. V was trimmed by 4 bases and J by 8 bases, leaving 13 bases between them. Germline assignment: CDR1 SGHRS and CDR2 YFSETQ. The CDR3 protein is CASSGDGLEPQHF. DNA for the CDR3: TGCGCCAGCAGCGGGGACGGCTTGGAGCCCCAGCATTTT.

The rearrangement links TRBV30 to TRBJ2-5; the match to TRBD2 covers 9 bases. In germline, CDR1 is GTSNPN, CDR2 SVGIG (reference sequence). The CDR3 is 10 residues long. CDR3 loop: CSSGGETQYF. The CDR3 bases are TGTTCGAGCGGGGGGGAGACCCAGTACTTC.

The rearrangement links TRBV11-3 to TRBJ2-1; 10 bases are shared with TRBD2. After removal of 5 bases from V and 8 bases from J, the junction contained 9 bases not matched to a gene. The CDR3 consists of 15 residues. Per the germline V gene, CDR1 is SGHNT and CDR2 is YENEEA. The CDR3 sequence is CASSPTSGAGDEQFF. CDR3 nucleotides: TGTGCCAGCAGCCCCACTAGCGGGGCGGGGGATGAGCAGTTCTTC.

The chain links TRBV30 to TRBJ2-5, with TRBD2 as a possible D gene (6 bases). This CDR3 spans 13 amino acids. Germline V CDR1 and CDR2: GTSNPN, SVGIG (reference sequence). V was cut by 2 bases and J by 5 bases, with 12 bases left in between. CDR3 residues: CAWSSSAGETQYF. Here the CDR3 DNA reads TGTGCCTGGAGTTCTAGCGCCGGGGAGACCCAGTACTTC.

This clonotype was recorded many times. The chain employs TRBV6-2 or TRBV6-3 and TRBJ1-5, with D unclear. V lost 4 bases to trimming and J lost 3 bases, with 13 bases between them. Germline CDR1 MNHEY, CDR2 SVGEGT. The CDR3 loop spans 15 amino acids. Here the CDR3 reads CASSSTRILNQPQHF. For the CDR3, the DNA is TGTGCCAGCAGTTCGACCCGAATCCTCAATCAGCCCCAGCATTTT.

CDR3 sequence (DNA): TGTGCCAGCACCCGACAGGGGGCTAGCAATCAGCCCCAGCATTTT. Translation: CASTRQGASNQPQHF. The chain joins TRBV6-6 to TRBJ1-5; 10 bases match TRBD1. V was pared by 7 bases and J by 0 bases, with 3 bases of the junction left unmatched. Germline CDR1 is MNHNY and CDR2 is SVGAGI (reference sequence). The CDR3 spans 15 residues.

This clonotype came up a few times. The chain couples TRBV7-9 to TRBJ2-6, with D possibly matching TRBD1 (5 bases). CDR3 size: 18 residues. Germline V gene data show CDR1 as SEHNR and CDR2 as FQNEAQ (reference sequence). Trimming cost V 2 bases and J 3 bases, with 17 bases left between them. CDR3 sequence (DNA): TGTGCCAGCAGCTTAAGGGCAGGCAGGGTGAGTGGGGCCAACGTCCTGACTTTC. Amino acid sequence: CASSLRAGRVSGANVLTF.

This clonotype was seen only a few times. The rearrangement uses TRBV7-8 and TRBJ1-5; no firm D call. Germline lookup yields CDR1 SGHVS and CDR2 FQNEAQ. With 4 bases removed from V and 5 bases from J, the gap between germline ends came to 9 bases. The CDR3 loop spans 13 amino acids. The DNA for the CDR3 is TGTGCCAGCAGCTATGCCAAGGATCAGCCCCAGCATTTT. This codes for CASSYAKDQPQHF.

This clonotype was detected a few times. The rearrangement uses TRBV3-1 and TRBJ1-1; the D is unclear. This CDR3 has 13 residues. Germline V gene data show CDR1 as LGHDT and CDR2 as YNNKEL (reference sequence). V was trimmed by 6 bases and J by 4 bases, leaving 12 bases between them. CDR3 residues: CASRETESTEAFF. The CDR3 nucleotides read TGTGCCAGCAGGGAGACCGAGAGCACTGAAGCTTTCTTT.

The chain employs TRBV5-6 and TRBJ2-5, with D perhaps TRBD2 (5 bases). Germline CDR1 and CDR2: SGHDT and YYEEEE. V dropped 0 bases and J dropped 6 bases, with 12 bases sitting between them. The CDR3 covers 14 residues. CDR3 bases: TGTGCCAGCAGCTTGGGCCAGGTCGGGAAGACCCAGTACTTC. Its protein product is CASSLGQVGKTQYF.